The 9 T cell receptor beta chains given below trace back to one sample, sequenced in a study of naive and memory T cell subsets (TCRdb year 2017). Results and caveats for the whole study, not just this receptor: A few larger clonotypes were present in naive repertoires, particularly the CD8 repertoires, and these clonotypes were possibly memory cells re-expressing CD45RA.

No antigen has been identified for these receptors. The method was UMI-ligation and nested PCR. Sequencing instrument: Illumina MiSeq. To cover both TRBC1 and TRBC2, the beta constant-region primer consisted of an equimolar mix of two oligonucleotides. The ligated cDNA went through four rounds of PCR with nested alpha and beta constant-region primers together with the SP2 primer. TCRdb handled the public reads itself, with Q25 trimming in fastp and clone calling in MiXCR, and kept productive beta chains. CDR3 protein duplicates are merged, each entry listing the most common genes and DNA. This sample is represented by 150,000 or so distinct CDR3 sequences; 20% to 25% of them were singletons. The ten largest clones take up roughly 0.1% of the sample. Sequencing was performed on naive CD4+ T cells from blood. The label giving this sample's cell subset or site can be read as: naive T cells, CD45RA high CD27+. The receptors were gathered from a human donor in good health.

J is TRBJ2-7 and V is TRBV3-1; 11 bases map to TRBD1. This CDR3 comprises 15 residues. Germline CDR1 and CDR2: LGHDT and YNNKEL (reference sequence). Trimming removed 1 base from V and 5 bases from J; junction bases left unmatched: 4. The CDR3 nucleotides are TGTGCCAGCAGCCAAGTCGGACAGGGGGCCGACGAGCAGTACTTC. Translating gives CASSQVGQGADEQYF.

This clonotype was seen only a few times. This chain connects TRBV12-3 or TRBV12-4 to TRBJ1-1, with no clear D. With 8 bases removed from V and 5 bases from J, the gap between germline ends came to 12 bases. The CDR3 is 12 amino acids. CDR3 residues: CASGRGGTEAFF. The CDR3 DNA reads TGTGCCAGCGGTCGGGGAGGTACTGAAGCTTTCTTT.

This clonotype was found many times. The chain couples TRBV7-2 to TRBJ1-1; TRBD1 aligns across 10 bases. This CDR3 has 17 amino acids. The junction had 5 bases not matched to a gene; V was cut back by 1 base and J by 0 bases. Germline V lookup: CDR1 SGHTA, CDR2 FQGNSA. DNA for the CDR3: TGTGCCAGCAGCTTAGTGGGACAGGGGACAGTGAACACTGAAGCTTTCTTT. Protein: CASSLVGQGTVNTEAFF.

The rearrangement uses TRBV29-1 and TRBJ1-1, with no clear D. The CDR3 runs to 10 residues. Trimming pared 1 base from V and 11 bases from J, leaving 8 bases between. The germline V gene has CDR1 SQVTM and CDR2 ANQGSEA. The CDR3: CSVEGIGAFF. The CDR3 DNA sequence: TGCAGCGTTGAAGGGATCGGGGCTTTCTTT. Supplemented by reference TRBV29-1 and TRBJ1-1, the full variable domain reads SAVISQKPSRDICQRGTSLTIQCQVDSQVTMMFWYRQQPGQSLTLIATANQGSEATYESGFVIDKFPISRPNLTFSTLTVSNMSPEDSSIYLCSVEGIGAFFGQGTRLTVV.

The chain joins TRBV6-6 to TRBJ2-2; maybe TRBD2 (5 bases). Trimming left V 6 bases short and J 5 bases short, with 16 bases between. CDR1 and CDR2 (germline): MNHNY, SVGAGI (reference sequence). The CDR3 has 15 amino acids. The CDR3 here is CASSLTERATGELFF. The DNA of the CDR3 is TGTGCCAGCAGCCTCACAGAGAGGGCTACCGGGGAGCTGTTTTTT.

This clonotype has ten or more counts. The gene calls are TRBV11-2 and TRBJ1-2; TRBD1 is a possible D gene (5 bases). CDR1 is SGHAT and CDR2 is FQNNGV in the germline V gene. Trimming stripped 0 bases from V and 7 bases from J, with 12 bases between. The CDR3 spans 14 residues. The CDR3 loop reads CASSLDIQGTGYTF. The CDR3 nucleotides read TGTGCCAGCAGCTTAGATATTCAAGGGACTGGCTACACCTTC.

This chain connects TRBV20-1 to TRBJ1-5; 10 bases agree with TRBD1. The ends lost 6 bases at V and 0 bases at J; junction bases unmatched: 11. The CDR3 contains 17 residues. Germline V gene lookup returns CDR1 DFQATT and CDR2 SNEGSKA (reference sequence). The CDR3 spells CSAVGTGVDFSNQPQHF. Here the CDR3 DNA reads TGCAGTGCCGTTGGGACAGGGGTCGATTTTAGCAATCAGCCCCAGCATTTT.

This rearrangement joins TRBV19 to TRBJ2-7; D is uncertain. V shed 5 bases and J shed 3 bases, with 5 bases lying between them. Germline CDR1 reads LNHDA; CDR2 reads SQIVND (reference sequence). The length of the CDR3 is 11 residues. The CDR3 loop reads CASSWGYEQYF. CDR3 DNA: TGTGCCAGTAGTTGGGGCTACGAGCAGTACTTC.

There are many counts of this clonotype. The CDR3 is CSASKILQLAKNIQYF. The CDR3 nucleotides read TGCAGTGCTAGCAAGATTCTGCAACTAGCCAAAAACATTCAGTACTTC. The chain uses TRBV20-1 and TRBJ2-4; D unresolved. Trimming pared 3 bases from V and 0 bases from J, leaving 15 bases between. Germline lookup yields CDR1 DFQATT and CDR2 SNEGSKA (reference sequence). This CDR3 has 16 amino acids.